This T cell receptor beta chain comes out of a study of T cell responses to AZD1222 COVID-19 vaccine. TCRdb's table, derived via immunoSEQ multiplex PCR, lists solely in-frame clones and lacks some. Among roughly 81,000 clones listed, 65% to 90% were seen once. The starting material was peripheral blood, obtained on day 0 of AZD1222 vaccination. This clonotype was obtained from an adult in good health.

The CDR3 bases are TGTGCCAGCAGCCTCTTGTCGGGTCGCTGGCAGAAATATGGCTACACCTTC. Residues: CASSLLSGRWQKYGYTF. The rearrangement uses TRBV5-6 and TRBJ1-2; no reliable D call. Germline CDR1 SGHDT, CDR2 YYEEEE. The CDR3 loop spans 17 amino acids. The V gene lost 4 bases and the J gene lost 5 bases, with 24 bases spanning the gap.